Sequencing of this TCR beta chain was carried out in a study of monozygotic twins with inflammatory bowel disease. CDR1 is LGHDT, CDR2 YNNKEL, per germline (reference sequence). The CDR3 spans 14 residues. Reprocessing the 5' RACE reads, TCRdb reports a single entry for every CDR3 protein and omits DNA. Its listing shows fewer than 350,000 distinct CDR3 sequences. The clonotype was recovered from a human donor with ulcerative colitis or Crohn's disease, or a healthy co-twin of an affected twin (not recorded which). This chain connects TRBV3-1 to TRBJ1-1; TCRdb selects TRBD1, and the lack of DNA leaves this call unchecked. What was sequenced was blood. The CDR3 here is CASSRDSMYTEAFF.